Following are 26 T cell receptor beta chains from one sample sequenced in a study of post-analysis software for immune sequencing data. Study-level points and caveats: Patients had higher frequencies than controls of a handful of TRBV segments, including TRBV5-6, TRBV5-1 and TRBV20-1.

These receptors' antigens are unknown. Unique molecular identifiers were present in the TCR beta cDNA libraries. TCRdb re-analysed the PCR reads in MiXCR, keeping a single row per CDR3 protein. The table shows fewer than 550,000 distinct CDR3 sequences, with roughly 34% occurring only once. Sequencing was carried out using blood. The receptor source for this set is a girl under 18 with multiple sclerosis.

The rearrangement joins TRBV4-3 to TRBJ1-4; 8 bases line up with TRBD1. This CDR3 is 15 amino acids long. Trimming removed 0 bases from V and 8 bases from J; junction bases left unmatched: 5. The V gene's germline CDR1 is LGHNA and CDR2 YSLEER. The CDR3 nucleotides are TGCGCCAGCAGCCAAGACAGGGGGCCAGAAGAAAAACTGTTTTTT. Residues: CASSQDRGPEEKLFF.

This chain connects TRBV20-1 to TRBJ1-1; maybe TRBD1 (6 bases). Trimming pared 4 bases from V and 5 bases from J, leaving 17 bases between. The CDR3 loop spans 14 amino acids. Germline V gene lookup returns CDR1 DFQATT and CDR2 SNEGSKA (reference sequence). The CDR3 bases are TGCAGTGCTAAGAGATGGGGGGCGGGGACTGAAGCTTTCTTT. It specifies CSAKRWGAGTEAFF.

This clonotype was seen only a few times. The chain couples TRBV7-9 to TRBJ2-4; 13 nucleotides agree with TRBD2. V lost 5 bases and J lost 1; bases outside the gene matches: 2. This CDR3 has 16 amino acids. Germline lookup yields CDR1 SEHNR and CDR2 FQNEAQ (reference sequence). The CDR3 is CASSATSGGAKNIQYF. In nucleotides, the CDR3 is TGTGCCAGCAGCGCGACTAGCGGGGGGGCCAAAAACATTCAGTACTTC. Full variable domain (missing parts from reference TRBV7-9 and TRBJ2-4): DTGVSQNPRHKITKRGQNVTFRCDPISEHNRLYWYRQTLGQGPEFLTYFQNEAQLEKSRLLSDRFSAERPKGSFSTLEIQRTEQGDSAMYLCASSATSGGAKNIQYFGAGTRLSVL.

The J gene is TRBJ2-3, the V gene TRBV13; 8 bases line up with TRBD2. After removal of 5 bases from V and 2 bases from J, the junction contained 15 bases not matched to a gene. The CDR3 runs to 18 residues. From germline, CDR1 is PRHDT and CDR2 FYEKMQ (reference sequence). The CDR3 is CASSPEGRGVPITDTQYF. Written as DNA, the CDR3 is TGTGCCAGCAGCCCCGAGGGGCGGGGGGTACCTATCACAGATACGCAGTATTTT.

CDR3 residues: CASSPLGDLNTEAFF. The CDR3 nucleotides are TGTGCCAGCAGCCCCCTTGGAGACCTGAACACTGAAGCTTTCTTT. The rearrangement links TRBV12-3 or TRBV12-4 to TRBJ1-1; D not resolved. CDR3 length: 15 amino acids. Trimming removed 6 bases at V and 0 bases at J, with 14 bases between.

This chain uses TRBV4-1 with TRBJ1-5; 10 bases align to TRBD1. V was clipped by 5 bases and J by 11 bases; unmatched bases: 9. CDR3 size: 14 residues. Germline assignment: CDR1 MGHRA and CDR2 YSYEKL. The chain's CDR3 is CASSAGTGEVAQHF. The CDR3 DNA is TGCGCCAGCAGCGCCGGGACAGGGGAAGTGGCCCAGCATTTT.

The chain joins TRBV6-4 to TRBJ1-2, with D tentatively TRBD1 (6 bases). This CDR3 is built from 14 residues. Trimming removed 6 bases at V and 3 bases at J, with 14 bases between. The germline V gene encodes CDR1 MRHNA and CDR2 SNTAGT. The CDR3 DNA is TGTGCCAGCAGCCCCCGGGGGCGCGACTATGGCTACACCTTC. It is translated as CASSPRGRDYGYTF.

This clonotype has more than one count but fewer than ten. The chain uses TRBV7-6 and TRBJ2-1, with 11 bases fitting TRBD2. The length of the CDR3 is 16 residues. The V gene's germline CDR1 is SGHVS and CDR2 FNYEAQ. With 3 bases clipped from V and 6 bases from J, the junction kept 7 bases outside the gene matches. CDR3 bases: TGTGCCAGCAGCTTGTTAGCGGGGGGGTCCGCCAATGAGCAGTTCTTC. It encodes CASSLLAGGSANEQFF.

About this clonotype itself: Since no conserved phenylalanine or tryptophan closes the CDR3, a read error is the likely cause. This chain joins TRBV7-3 and TRBJ2-3; the match to TRBD2 covers 8 bases. V was clipped by 4 bases and J by 4 bases; unmatched bases: 10. CDR3 length: 16 residues. Germline CDR1 reads SGHTA; CDR2 reads FQGTGA. This chain's CDR3 is CASSSGGLGFADTQYC. The CDR3, as DNA: TGTGCCAGCAGCTCGGGGGGACTAGGGTTTGCAGATACGCAGTATTGT.

This clonotype was counted only a few times. The chain uses TRBV28 and TRBJ2-5; 8 bases align to TRBD2. The CDR3 covers 13 residues. Germline values: CDR1 MDHEN, CDR2 SYDVKM. V shed 6 bases and J 5 bases; nucleotides not matched to a gene: 5. This CDR3 reads CASRGSGGETQYF. For the CDR3, the DNA is TGTGCCAGCAGGGGCTCGGGGGGGGAGACCCAGTACTTC.

The chain has TRBV7-3 and TRBJ2-5, with 8 nucleotides matching TRBD1. Losses at the gene ends were 4 bases for V and 5 bases for J; bases not matched to a gene: 12. The CDR3 spans 16 residues. Germline V gene data show CDR1 as SGHTA and CDR2 as FQGTGA. The CDR3 bases are TGTGCCAGCAGCTCCTTCGGACAGGGCGGCTGGGAGACCCAGTACTTC. Its translation is CASSSFGQGGWETQYF.

In its sample, this clonotype was seen a few times. This chain links TRBV7-8 with TRBJ2-7; 10 bases are shared with TRBD2. Losses at the gene ends were 0 bases for V and 2 bases for J; bases not matched to a gene: 10. The CDR3 length is 18 residues. Germline CDR1 SGHVS, CDR2 FQNEAQ. This CDR3 is CASSLALSSGGITYEQYF. DNA for the CDR3: TGTGCCAGCAGCTTAGCGTTGTCTAGCGGGGGCATCACCTACGAGCAGTACTTC.

The gene calls are TRBV6-1 and TRBJ1-5; D not resolved. The CDR3 covers 15 residues. Germline V gene lookup returns CDR1 MNHNS and CDR2 SASEGT. Trimming pared 7 bases from V and 0 bases from J, leaving 13 bases between. CDR3 DNA sequence: TGTGCCAGCAAGTTAAGGGCAGATAGCAATCAGCCCCAGCATTTT. This encodes CASKLRADSNQPQHF.

The CDR3 coding sequence is TGTGCCAGCAGCGCCGGGGGGTCGGGTTACGAGCAGTACTTC. Translated: CASSAGGSGYEQYF. The chain recombines TRBV5-6 with TRBJ2-7; 7 positions agree with TRBD2. The germline gives CDR1 SGHDT, CDR2 YYEEEE. The CDR3 is 14 amino acids. V was pared by 4 bases and J by 4 bases, with 8 bases of the junction left unmatched.

This chain links TRBV5-1 with TRBJ1-1, with D maybe TRBD1 (6 bases). The CDR3 loop spans 15 amino acids. The V gene's germline CDR1 is SGHRS and CDR2 YFSETQ. The ends were cut back, 3 bases at V and 3 bases at J, with 15 bases in the middle. The CDR3 nucleotides are TGCGCCAGCAGCTCGGGCGGGGGCAGGTACACTGAAGCTTTCTTT. This translates into CASSSGGGRYTEAFF. Supplemented by reference TRBV5-1 and TRBJ1-1, the full variable domain reads KAGVTQTPRYLIKTRGQQVTLSCSPISGHRSVSWYQQTPGQGLQFLFEYFSETQRNKGNFPGRFSGRQFSNSRSEMNVSTLELGDSALYLCASSSGGGRYTEAFFGQGTRLTVV.

The CDR3 nucleotides are TGTGCCAGCAGCCAAGTGAGGACAGGGTGGAACGAGCAGTTCTTC. Its protein product is CASSQVRTGWNEQFF. The J gene is TRBJ2-1, the V gene TRBV3-1; 8 positions match TRBD1. Looked up from germline, CDR1 is LGHDT and CDR2 is YNNKEL (reference sequence). The CDR3 runs to 15 residues. After removal of 1 base from V and 10 bases from J, the junction contained 9 bases not matched to a gene.

This clonotype was detected a few times. The chain recombines TRBV5-1 with TRBJ2-1, with D perhaps matching TRBD1 or TRBD2 (5 bases each). CDR1 and CDR2 from the germline V gene are SGHRS and YFSETQ. The V end lost 4 bases, the J end lost 2 bases, and 10 bases lay between the germline ends. The CDR3 totals 14 residues. This chain's CDR3 is CASSRGVPYNEQFF. CDR3 nucleotides: TGCGCCAGCAGCCGAGGGGTCCCCTACAATGAGCAGTTCTTC.

This chain connects TRBV7-9 to TRBJ2-7; no reliable D call. The germline V gene encodes CDR1 SEHNR and CDR2 FQNEAQ (reference sequence). V was shortened by 1 base and J by 6 bases, with 7 bases between the two germline ends. The CDR3 covers 12 residues. The CDR3 region has the DNA TGTGCCAGCAGCTTAGACCCAGGCGAGCAGTACTTC. Its translation is CASSLDPGEQYF.

The V gene is TRBV6-1, the J gene TRBJ2-3; the D is unclear. This CDR3 has 9 residues. The germline CDR1 and CDR2 sequences are MNHNS and SASEGT. Trimming removed 0 bases from V and 14 bases from J, with 3 bases in between. The CDR3 loop reads CASSEAGYF. The CDR3 DNA sequence: TGTGCCAGCAGTGAAGCGGGGTATTTT.

The chain recombines TRBV7-2 with TRBJ2-5, with 7 bases lining up with TRBD1. Germline assignment: CDR1 SGHTA and CDR2 FQGNSA. J was trimmed by 5 bases and V by 5 bases; bases with no gene match: 17. CDR3 length equals 17 residues. The DNA of the CDR3 is TGTGCCAGCAGCGCGTACAGGGGATCGCCCAGTCGGGAGACCCAGTACTTC. It yields the protein CASSAYRGSPSRETQYF.

This clonotype was counted between two and nine times. It may be a read error: a sequence one base away is much more abundant. The V gene is TRBV28, the J gene TRBJ2-4, with D maybe TRBD1 (6 bases). CDR1 and CDR2 (germline): MDHEN, SYDVKM. The germline V and J ends were trimmed by 6 bases and 6 bases, with 12 bases remaining between them. The CDR3 covers 13 residues. Written as DNA, the CDR3 is TGTGCCAGCAGGCCCGGGGACATAAACATTCAGTACTTC. Its protein is CASRPGDINIQYF.

On this clonotype: A much larger clone sits a single nucleotide away, making a read error possible. The CDR3 DNA sequence: TGTGCCGGCAGCTATAATCCCGGGACAGGGAACGGCTACACCTTC. Translating gives CAGSYNPGTGNGYTF. This chain links TRBV12-3 or TRBV12-4 with TRBJ1-2; TRBD1 aligns across 9 bases. This CDR3 has 15 residues.

This chain joins TRBV15 and TRBJ2-5; D might be TRBD1 or TRBD2, each matching 5 bases. The germline gives CDR1 LNHNV, CDR2 YYDKDF (reference sequence). The CDR3 totals 15 residues. V was shortened by 0 bases and J by 2 bases, with 10 bases between the two germline ends. CDR3 sequence reads: CATSRERGPQETQYF. DNA for the CDR3: TGTGCCACCAGCAGAGAGAGGGGTCCGCAAGAGACCCAGTACTTC.

This clonotype came up a few times. V is TRBV7-2 and J is TRBJ1-2, with a possible D match to TRBD1 (5 bases). This CDR3 spans 14 amino acids. The V end was cut by 0 bases, the J end by 7 bases, with 12 bases between. Germline assignment: CDR1 SGHTA and CDR2 FQGNSA. The CDR3 region has the DNA TGTGCCAGCAGCTTAGCGCGAGGGGCTGGTGGCTACACCTTC. Translated, it gives CASSLARGAGGYTF.

The V gene is TRBV5-1, the J gene TRBJ1-5; D perhaps matches TRBD1 (5 bases). CDR3 length: 15 residues. V lost 3 bases and J lost 3, with 13 bases in between. The germline V gene encodes CDR1 SGHRS and CDR2 YFSETQ. The CDR3 DNA is TGCGCCAGCAGCTCGACCTTCGGACACAATCAGCCCCAGCATTTT. It codes for CASSSTFGHNQPQHF.

The gene calls are TRBV4-2 and TRBJ2-7, with 7 bases fitting TRBD2. Germline V gene data show CDR1 as LGHNA and CDR2 as YNFKEQ. V gave up 1 base and J gave up 3 bases; unmatched junction bases: 12. The CDR3 spans 17 residues. The CDR3: CASSQGGGTGGGYEQYF. In DNA form, the CDR3 reads TGTGCCAGCAGCCAAGGAGGTGGGACGGGGGGAGGCTACGAGCAGTACTTC.